This entry lists 32 T cell receptor beta chains sequenced from one sample in a study of cytomegalovirus exposure and HLA in healthy donors. PCR primers comprised 60 Vbeta and 13 Jbeta primers. Libraries were prepared by immunoSEQ multiplex PCR; TCRdb keeps only in-frame clonotypes and omits some of them. The sample consists of about 180,000 clones, 65% to 90% of them appearing once. Material: PBMCs. The origin of the receptors is a girl aged 2 to 10 in good health and CMV-seropositive.

The rearrangement joins TRBV11-1 to TRBJ2-2, with D perhaps TRBD2 (7 bases). This CDR3 is 19 amino acids long. V was trimmed by 3 bases and J by 3 bases, leaving 23 bases between them. CDR1 is SGHAT and CDR2 is FQDESV in the germline V gene (reference sequence). CDR3 sequence: CASSFSGLGGATYTGELFF. The CDR3 bases are TGTGCCAGCAGCTTCTCCGGCTTAGGGGGGGCGACTTACACCGGGGAGCTGTTTTTT.

The V and J genes are TRBV25-1 and TRBJ2-7; tentatively, D is TRBD1 (6 bases). The germline CDR1 and CDR2 sequences are MGHDK and SYGVNS. The length of the CDR3 is 16 residues. Between the trimmed V and J ends, which lost 2 bases and 2 bases, there was a span of 16 bases. The CDR3 nucleotides are TGTGCCAGCAGTGAAATGACAGGACCGAGCCCCTACGAGCAGTACTTC. This sequence encodes CASSEMTGPSPYEQYF.

The chain carries TRBV11-2 and TRBJ2-1; 9 nucleotides line up with TRBD2. Germline V gives CDR1 SGHAT, CDR2 FQNNGV. Trimming took 5 bases from V and 6 from J; bases not matched to a gene: 14. The CDR3 sequence is 17 residues long. The CDR3 spells CASSPIAGARGGNEQFF. CDR3 nucleotides: TGTGCCAGCAGCCCCATAGCGGGAGCTCGGGGAGGCAATGAGCAGTTCTTC.

The genes are TRBV2 and TRBJ2-5; D is possibly TRBD1 (5 bases). The J call may be wrong; the DNA end is better matched by TRBJ2-7. CDR1 and CDR2 (germline): SNHLY, FYNNEI. The length of the CDR3 is 12 residues. CDR3 coding DNA: TGTGCCAGCCGAACAGGCACCTACGAGCAGTACTTC. Protein sequence: CASRTGTYEQYF.

V is TRBV6-6 and J is TRBJ1-5, with TRBD1 as a possible D gene (6 bases). The germline V gene has CDR1 MNHNY and CDR2 SVGAGI (reference sequence). The CDR3 has 13 amino acids. Trimming removed 7 bases at V and 2 bases at J, with 9 bases between. The chain's CDR3 is CASIPGGNQPQHF. For the CDR3, the DNA is TGTGCCAGCATTCCAGGGGGCAATCAGCCCCAGCATTTT.

The V and J genes are TRBV11-2 and TRBJ1-2, with 8 bases aligning to TRBD1. This CDR3 contains 13 residues. The germline gives CDR1 SGHAT, CDR2 FQNNGV. The trim removed 2 bases at V and 8 bases at J, leaving 4 bases unmatched. CDR3 amino acids: CASSLSGTGGYTF. CDR3 DNA: TGTGCCAGCAGCTTATCCGGGACAGGCGGCTACACCTTC.

This clone was counted a single time. The V call is TRBV10-2, the J call TRBJ1-1, with TRBD1 matching over 8 bases. V lost 3 bases to trimming and J lost 3 bases; unmatched junction nucleotides: 6. CDR1 WSHSY and CDR2 SAAADI come from the germline V gene. The CDR3 contains 15 residues. The CDR3 DNA reads TGCGCCAGCAGTGACCTCAGGGGGCGCGACACTGAAGCTTTCTTT. Protein sequence: CASSDLRGRDTEAFF.

The chain carries TRBV5-1 and TRBJ1-3; TRBD1 aligns across 9 bases. Germline CDR1 reads SGHRS; CDR2 reads YFSETQ. The CDR3 runs 14 residues. Trimming at V came to 4 bases and at J to 7 bases, leaving 6 bases not matched to a gene. The CDR3 DNA reads TGCGCCAGCAGCATGCGAGGACAGGGGAACACCATATATTTT. Its protein product is CASSMRGQGNTIYF.

The CDR3, as DNA: TGCACCAGCAGCCAAGATCTATCCGGGGGTGGCAATCAGCCCCAGCATTTT. Translating gives CTSSQDLSGGGNQPQHF. V gene TRBV1 combines with J gene TRBJ1-5. TRBV1 is recorded as a pseudogene. The CDR3 runs to 17 residues.

This clone occurred once. The rearrangement uses TRBV19 and TRBJ1-5; 7 nucleotides match TRBD1. Looked up from germline, CDR1 is LNHDA and CDR2 is SQIVND (reference sequence). CDR3 size: 16 residues. Trimming took 4 bases from V and 0 from J; bases not matched to a gene: 6. The CDR3 DNA reads as TGTGCCAGTAGTACCGGGACAGAGTATAGCAATCAGCCCCAGCATTTT. Amino acid sequence: CASSTGTEYSNQPQHF.

The rearrangement joins TRBV2 to TRBJ1-1; perhaps TRBD1 as D (5 bases). The length of the CDR3 is 14 residues. Between the trimmed V and J ends, which lost 7 bases and 3 bases, there was a span of 15 bases. Germline V gene lookup returns CDR1 SNHLY and CDR2 FYNNEI. CDR3 loop: CASKTGVGDTEAFF. The CDR3 DNA sequence: TGTGCCAGCAAAACGGGGGTCGGAGACACTGAAGCTTTCTTT.

This rearrangement joins TRBV27 to TRBJ2-3; D gene uncertain. Germline CDR1 MNHEY, CDR2 SMNVEV (reference sequence). Trimming left V 7 bases short and J 2 bases short, with 16 bases between. This CDR3 comprises 15 residues. The DNA of the CDR3 is TGTGCCAGCACCCTGTACAGAACCACCACAGATACGCAGTATTTT. The encoded protein is CASTLYRTTTDTQYF.

This chain links TRBV5-4 with TRBJ2-3, with a possible D match to TRBD1 (6 bases). Germline V gene data show CDR1 as SGHNT and CDR2 as YYREEE (reference sequence). This CDR3 is 13 amino acids long. Trimming pared 5 bases from V and 0 bases from J, leaving 7 bases between. The CDR3 is CASRQGSTDTQYF. The CDR3 region has the DNA TGTGCCAGCAGACAGGGAAGCACAGATACGCAGTATTTT.

The V and J genes are TRBV19 and TRBJ2-7, with 7 bases aligning to TRBD1. In germline, CDR1 is LNHDA, CDR2 SQIVND (reference sequence). The junction had 10 bases not matched to a gene; V was cut back by 5 bases and J by 3 bases. The CDR3 loop spans 15 amino acids. In DNA, the CDR3 is TGTGCCAGTAGTGCCCAGGGACCAGGGGGCTACGAGCAGTACTTC. It translates to CASSAQGPGGYEQYF.

This clone was counted only a few times. The chain has TRBV6-1 and TRBJ1-4, with D unresolved. With 0 bases removed from V and 4 bases from J, the gap between germline ends came to 9 bases. This CDR3 comprises 15 residues. The germline V gene encodes CDR1 MNHNS and CDR2 SASEGT. CDR3 sequence reads: CASSEAWQINEKLFF. As DNA, the CDR3 is TGTGCCAGCAGTGAAGCTTGGCAGATTAATGAAAAACTGTTTTTT.

This rearrangement joins TRBV4-1 to TRBJ2-1, with D possibly matching TRBD2 (6 bases). Between the trimmed V and J ends, which lost 3 bases and 4 bases, there was a span of 16 bases. Looked up from germline, CDR1 is MGHRA and CDR2 is YSYEKL. This CDR3 is built from 16 residues. The CDR3 protein is CASSHSTPSGYNEQFF. The CDR3, as DNA: TGCGCCAGCAGCCATAGCACGCCCAGCGGGTACAATGAGCAGTTCTTC.

The table lists this clone with a count of one. The rearrangement uses TRBV18 and TRBJ2-1; 8 positions agree with TRBD1. Per germline, CDR1 KGHSH and CDR2 LQKENI. Trimming took 1 base from V and 8 from J; bases not matched to a gene: 10. The CDR3 is 16 residues long. In DNA, the CDR3 is TGTGCCAGCTCACCACGCTCCAGGGGGCCTGGGGATGAGCAGTTCTTC. Translated, it gives CASSPRSRGPGDEQFF.

The rearrangement links TRBV2 to TRBJ1-1; D possibly corresponds to TRBD1 (5 bases). The CDR3 consists of 22 residues. Germline lookup yields CDR1 SNHLY and CDR2 FYNNEI. V was trimmed by 4 bases and J by 0 bases, leaving 33 bases between them. For the CDR3, the DNA is TGTGCCAGCAGTGCAAGTTTAGGGGTTGACACGTTACTCTTCCGAATGAACACTGAAGCTTTCTTT. Its translation is CASSASLGVDTLLFRMNTEAFF.

This sequence joins TRBV18 and TRBJ2-7, with 7 positions matching TRBD1. The V segment lost 3 bases and the J segment 2 bases; nucleotides outside the gene matches: 4. The germline CDR1 and CDR2 sequences are KGHSH and LQKENI. The CDR3 is made up of 14 amino acids. The CDR3 bases are TGTGCCAGCTCACCTTCCGGGACAGCCTACGAGCAGTACTTC. Its translation: CASSPSGTAYEQYF.

The chain is built from TRBV6-1 and TRBJ1-1; no definite D call. Per the germline V gene, CDR1 is MNHNS and CDR2 is SASEGT. Between the trimmed V and J ends, which lost 9 bases and 9 bases, there was a span of 20 bases. The CDR3 has 13 residues. CDR3 amino acids: CARPGNRKDKAFF. The CDR3 DNA follows: TGTGCCAGACCCGGTAACCGCAAAGATAAAGCTTTCTTT.

The rearrangement uses TRBV6-1 and TRBJ1-1; 7 nucleotides agree with TRBD1. Germline V gene sequence: CDR1 MNHNS, CDR2 SASEGT. Losses at the gene ends were 8 bases for V and 1 base for J; bases not matched to a gene: 7. The CDR3 runs to 14 residues. This CDR3 reads CASHRGWGNTEAFF. In nucleotides, the CDR3 is TGTGCCAGCCACAGGGGCTGGGGGAACACTGAAGCTTTCTTT.

This chain joins TRBV6-1 and TRBJ1-5; the D is unclear. This CDR3 is built from 16 residues. Between the trimmed V and J ends, which lost 2 bases and 1 base, there was a span of 12 bases. Germline loops: CDR1 MNHNS, CDR2 SASEGT. CDR3 sequence: CASSERAGWSNQPQHF. The CDR3 DNA reads as TGTGCCAGCAGTGAACGGGCGGGATGGAGCAATCAGCCCCAGCATTTT.

This clone has only a few counts. The chain recombines TRBV30 with TRBJ1-1; maybe TRBD1 (5 bases). Trimming shortened V by 5 bases and J by 8 bases, and 9 bases separated the two germline ends. CDR1 and CDR2 (germline): GTSNPN, SVGIG (reference sequence). The CDR3 is 10 amino acids. CDR3 residues: CAWGQGEAFF. The CDR3 DNA sequence: TGTGCCTGGGGCCAGGGCGAAGCTTTCTTT.

The chain combines TRBV15 with TRBJ1-3; D possibly corresponds to TRBD1 (6 bases). V was pared by 5 bases and J by 4 bases, with 21 bases between. Germline assignment: CDR1 LNHNV and CDR2 YYDKDF (reference sequence). The CDR3 has 17 residues. The CDR3 nucleotides read TGTGCCACCAGCTACTGGGACACTACCGTAGTAGGAAACACCATATATTTT. Translation gives CATSYWDTTVVGNTIYF.

The genes are TRBV10-3 and TRBJ1-6, with D possibly being TRBD1 (5 bases). V lost 4 bases and J 9 bases, leaving 19 bases between the germline ends. The CDR3 extends over 16 amino acids. CDR1 is ENHRY and CDR2 is SYGVKD in the germline V gene. Here the CDR3 DNA reads TGTGCCATCAGTGGGGGGACTTTACCCTCGGGTTCACCCCTCCACTTT. Encoded protein: CAISGGTLPSGSPLHF.

The J gene is TRBJ1-4, the V gene TRBV27, with TRBD1 matching 8 bases. The CDR3 contains 16 residues. V lost 6 bases and J lost 5; bases outside the gene matches: 11. Germline V gives CDR1 MNHEY, CDR2 SMNVEV (reference sequence). CDR3: CASSKTQGARNEKLFF. As DNA, the CDR3 is TGTGCCAGCAGCAAAACCCAGGGGGCGAGGAATGAAAAACTGTTTTTT.

This rearrangement joins TRBV25-1 to TRBJ1-2, with unresolved D. Trimming took off 3 bases at V and 8 bases at J, with 10 bases between the two ends. The CDR3 runs 12 residues. Germline-derived CDR1 and CDR2 are MGHDK and SYGVNS. This chain's CDR3 is CASSDFREGYTF. In DNA form, the CDR3 reads TGTGCCAGCAGTGACTTCCGGGAGGGCTACACCTTC.

The chain combines TRBV12-5 with TRBJ2-7, with D perhaps matching TRBD2 (6 bases). Germline assignment: CDR1 LGHNT and CDR2 FRNRAP. The CDR3 is made up of 15 amino acids. Trimming took off 5 bases at V and 2 bases at J, with 16 bases between the two ends. DNA for the CDR3: TGTGCTAGTGGTCCGCTAGCGCGAGGTACCTACGAGCAGTACTTC. This sequence encodes CASGPLARGTYEQYF.

This chain connects TRBV5-8 to TRBJ2-2, with a weak D call TRBD1 (5 bases). The germline V and J ends were trimmed by 2 bases and 1 base, with 9 bases remaining between them. CDR1 SGHTS and CDR2 YDEGEE come from the germline V gene. This CDR3 spans 15 amino acids. The CDR3 DNA follows: TGTGCCAGCAGCTTCAGGGTCCTGAACACCGGGGAGCTGTTTTTT. Its protein is CASSFRVLNTGELFF.

V is TRBV28 and J is TRBJ2-5; 9 bases are a match to TRBD2. J lost 9 bases, V lost 6 bases, and 14 bases had no gene match. The CDR3 totals 15 residues. Per germline, CDR1 MDHEN and CDR2 SYDVKM. CDR3 in DNA: TGTGCCAGCAGCTTTAGCGGGGGTCCAAGAGTGGCCCAGTACTTC. It is translated as CASSFSGGPRVAQYF.

The chain links TRBV15 to TRBJ2-1, with 9 bases aligning to TRBD1. This CDR3 is built from 17 residues. The germline CDR1 and CDR2 sequences are LNHNV and YYDKDF (reference sequence). Trimming at V came to 0 bases and at J to 5 bases, leaving 8 bases not matched to a gene. The CDR3 loop is CATSRDATGGRNNEQFF. DNA of the CDR3: TGTGCCACCAGCAGAGATGCGACAGGGGGTAGGAACAATGAGCAGTTCTTC.

J is TRBJ2-1 and V is TRBV10-2; weak D call: TRBD2 (6 bases). V lost 2 bases and J lost 6, with 11 bases in between. The CDR3 has 14 amino acids. Germline V gene sequence: CDR1 WSHSY, CDR2 SAAADI. CDR3: CASSEDGSPNEQFF. CDR3 sequence (DNA): TGCGCCAGCAGTGAGGACGGGAGCCCCAATGAGCAGTTCTTC.